This TCR beta chain stems from a study of blood T cell repertoires in COVID-19. Overall study context: Samples taken during acute and convalescent COVID-19 were collected in the United States, Italy and Spain.

This clone appeared a few times. Clones were read by immunoSEQ multiplex PCR, and TCRdb kept only the in-frame ones, dropping some. The table records about 150,000 clones, approximately 88% of them present only once. The clonotype was recovered from a human donor in a cohort sampled during active COVID-19. The sample taken for sequencing was peripheral blood.

Written as DNA, the CDR3 is TGTGCCAGCAGCTTGGGACAGGGGTCCTATAATTCACCCCTCCACTTT. Protein: CASSLGQGSYNSPLHF. The genes are TRBV5-6 and TRBJ1-6; 8 nucleotides agree with TRBD1. The junction had 0 bases not matched to a gene; V was cut back by 0 bases and J by 1 base. The CDR3 contains 16 residues. Germline V gene sequence: CDR1 SGHDT, CDR2 YYEEEE. Looking up the rest from reference TRBV5-6 and TRBJ1-6 gives the full variable domain: DAGVTQSPTHLIKTRGQQVTLRCSPKSGHDTVSWYQQALGQGPQFIFQYYEEEERQRGNFPDRFSGHQFPNYSSELNVNALLLGDSALYLCASSLGQGSYNSPLHFGNGTRLTVT.